This T cell receptor (beta chain) stems from a study of T cell responses to AZD1222 COVID-19 vaccine. Broader study findings: CD4 TCRs associated with vaccination spanned spike, dominating at 160-218 and 743-854. No repertoire was sampled before or during the peak T cell response, only after it. Just a handful of AZD1222 recipients were seropositive at baseline.

TCRdb's table, derived via immunoSEQ multiplex PCR, lists solely in-frame clones and lacks some. The sample contains more than 75,000 clones, around 88% of which appear only once. The CDR3 covers 15 residues. CDR1 LNHDA and CDR2 SQIVND come from the germline V gene (reference sequence). V gave up 7 bases and J gave up 5 bases; unmatched junction bases: 10. A note on this clone: Its antigen is undetermined.

V and J are TRBV19 and TRBJ1-4; 7 bases fit TRBD1. The source material was peripheral blood, sampled on day 0 of AZD1222 vaccination. The sequence derives from an adult in good health. The CDR3 region is CASTRPGQSNEKLFF. The CDR3 DNA reads TGTGCCAGTACCCGTCCGGGACAGTCCAATGAAAAACTGTTTTTT.